The 14 T cell receptor beta chains below all came from one sample that was sequenced in a study of cytomegalovirus exposure and HLA in healthy donors. The primer mix had 60 Vbeta and 13 Jbeta primers. Assay used: immunoSEQ multiplex PCR; TCRdb lists only in-frame clones, some missing. The repertoire holds 150,000 to 200,000 clones, with around 81% as singletons. The sample comprised PBMCs. The receptors stem from a middle-aged woman in good health and CMV-seronegative.

This clone showed up just a few times. The V gene is TRBV19, the J gene TRBJ1-1; 8 nucleotides agree with TRBD1. The CDR3 loop spans 13 amino acids. The junction had 6 bases not matched to a gene; V was cut back by 6 bases and J by 6 bases. The V gene's germline CDR1 is LNHDA and CDR2 SQIVND (reference sequence). CDR3 nucleotides: TGTGCCAGTAGCCGGGACAGGATAGCTGAAGCTTTCTTT. This encodes CASSRDRIAEAFF.

The sample holds one count of this clone. The rearrangement uses TRBV27 and TRBJ1-3; no clear D. The CDR3 has 15 amino acids. With 2 bases removed from V and 4 bases from J, the gap between germline ends came to 12 bases. Per germline, CDR1 MNHEY and CDR2 SMNVEV (reference sequence). CDR3 nucleotides: TGTGCCAGCAGTTTAAGGAGCGAAGCGGGAAACACCATATATTTT. Its translation: CASSLRSEAGNTIYF.

The V gene is TRBV5-1, the J gene TRBJ2-3; 11 positions agree with TRBD2. This CDR3 region has 16 residues. The germline V gene has CDR1 SGHRS and CDR2 YFSETQ. V gave up 4 bases and J gave up 6 bases; unmatched junction bases: 10. The CDR3 DNA follows: TGCGCCAGCAGCGTGACTAGCGGGGTTGATGTGGATACGCAGTATTTT. Residues: CASSVTSGVDVDTQYF.

This clone came up a few times. V is TRBV13 and J is TRBJ2-7, with TRBD2 matching over 8 bases. The germline gives CDR1 PRHDT, CDR2 FYEKMQ (reference sequence). This CDR3 is 16 amino acids long. The V gene end was trimmed by 2 bases and the J gene end by 5 bases; junction bases not matched to a gene: 11. This chain's CDR3 is CASSLLLAGLPDEQYF. CDR3 bases: TGTGCCAGCAGCTTATTGTTAGCGGGACTCCCCGACGAGCAGTACTTC.

The chain employs TRBV30 and TRBJ2-1, with 12 bases fitting TRBD2. This CDR3 is built from 16 residues. The V gene's germline CDR1 is GTSNPN and CDR2 SVGIG (reference sequence). Trimming cost V 5 bases and J 4 bases; bases outside gene matches: 9. CDR3 sequence (DNA): TGTGCCTGGGGGTCCATGACTAGCGGGAGATACAATGAGCAGTTCTTC. Its translation is CAWGSMTSGRYNEQFF. Based on the CDR3 plus reference TRBV30 and TRBJ2-1, the full variable domain is SQTIHQWPATLVQPVGSPLSLECTVEGTSNPNLYWYRQAAGRGLQLLFYSVGIGQISSEVPQNLSASRPQDRQFILSSKKLLLSDSGFYLCAWGSMTSGRYNEQFFGPGTRLTVL.

This clone was observed a few times. V is TRBV4-1 and J is TRBJ1-2, with D possibly matching TRBD1 (5 bases). The germline V gene encodes CDR1 MGHRA and CDR2 YSYEKL. This CDR3 has 17 amino acids. The V end was cut by 0 bases, the J end by 4 bases, with 18 bases between. The CDR3, as DNA: TGCGCCAGCAGCCAAGAGGTAGGGGCGCAACCATTCTATGGCTACACCTTC. It is translated as CASSQEVGAQPFYGYTF.

J is TRBJ1-1 and V is TRBV7-8, with D unclear. The CDR3 runs to 13 residues. Germline CDR1 is SGHVS and CDR2 is FQNEAQ. V lost 1 base and J lost 10, with 13 bases in between. The CDR3 loop reads CASSLGGEARAFF. CDR3 sequence (DNA): TGTGCCAGCAGCTTAGGGGGAGAGGCAAGAGCTTTCTTT.

The chain has TRBV28 and TRBJ2-1; 10 bases fit TRBD2. In germline, CDR1 is MDHEN, CDR2 SYDVKM. This CDR3 contains 19 residues. J lost 2 bases, V lost 8 bases, and 18 bases had no gene match. CDR3 protein: CASLESGRVGAAAYNEQFF. The CDR3 DNA reads as TGTGCCAGCCTAGAGAGCGGGAGGGTAGGCGCGGCCGCCTACAATGAGCAGTTCTTC.

The chain uses TRBV30 and TRBJ2-1; weak D call: TRBD2 (6 bases). V lost 2 bases, J lost 7 bases, and 18 bases lay in between. The germline V gene has CDR1 GTSNPN and CDR2 SVGIG (reference sequence). CDR3 length: 15 amino acids. CDR3 region: CAWSPRGLLRNEQFF. For the CDR3, the DNA is TGTGCCTGGAGTCCTAGGGGACTTCTACGGAATGAGCAGTTCTTC.

This clone has just a few counts. This chain joins TRBV5-1 and TRBJ2-1; 7 bases map to TRBD1. Germline V gene sequence: CDR1 SGHRS, CDR2 YFSETQ. J gave up 2 bases and V 6 bases, and 5 bases lay outside the gene matches. The CDR3 is made up of 14 amino acids. CDR3 DNA: TGCGCCAGCACTCAGGGACAGACCTACAATGAGCAGTTCTTC. This translates into CASTQGQTYNEQFF.

The rearrangement joins TRBV6-5 to TRBJ2-3, with a weak D call TRBD1 (5 bases). The CDR3 length is 14 residues. V lost 5 bases to trimming and J lost 6 bases, with 15 bases between them. Per germline, CDR1 MNHEY and CDR2 SVGAGI. DNA of the CDR3: TGTGCCAGCAGTGAAAGGGGAAAAAAGGATACGCAGTATTTT. Amino acids: CASSERGKKDTQYF.

This clone showed up just a few times. The chain combines TRBV28 with TRBJ1-1; weak D call: TRBD1 (5 bases). V was clipped by 6 bases and J by 4 bases, with 18 bases between them. Germline lookup yields CDR1 MDHEN and CDR2 SYDVKM. CDR3 length: 15 residues. The CDR3 sequence is CASSPARGKGTEAFF. The CDR3 nucleotides are TGTGCCAGCAGCCCCGCTCGGGGGAAGGGCACTGAAGCTTTCTTT.

The chain has TRBV11-2 and TRBJ2-3, with 10 positions matching TRBD2. The V gene's germline CDR1 is SGHAT and CDR2 FQNNGV. The CDR3 sequence is 16 residues long. Germline trimming cut 2 bases from V and 4 bases from J; bases unmatched to any gene: 6. The CDR3 sequence is CASSLYSGRVADTQYF. The CDR3 coding sequence is TGTGCCAGCAGCTTATACAGCGGGAGGGTAGCAGATACGCAGTATTTT.

This clone was counted a single time. The chain is built from TRBV5-1 and TRBJ1-5; 8 bases line up with TRBD1. After removal of 0 bases from V and 4 bases from J, the junction contained 12 bases not matched to a gene. Germline V gene lookup returns CDR1 SGHRS and CDR2 YFSETQ. This CDR3 is built from 18 residues. The CDR3 loop reads CASSLVPPGQGLNQPQHF. Here the CDR3 DNA reads TGCGCCAGCAGCTTGGTCCCCCCAGGACAGGGATTAAATCAGCCCCAGCATTTT.